What follows is one T cell receptor beta chain and its context. Its antigen is still unknown. Base-call qualities are not available, and no considerably larger clone is one nucleotide away. The immunoSEQ Assay, a bias-controlled multiplex PCR, was used to amplify TCRbeta CDR3 regions from genomic DNA. The paper's data handling went like this. Nucleated cell counts per sample were estimated from amplification of reference gene primers within the assay. Sequence reads were collapsed and filtered to measure the absolute abundance of every unique TCRbeta CDR3 rearrangement. For each sample, productive Simpson clonality was calculated by taking the square root of Simpson's diversity index across productive rearrangements. This is the immuneACCESS table as TCRdb keeps it, with only in-frame sequences that have V and J called. A part of the clones is gone; compared with another copy, unresolved V genes explain less than half, and the rest is unexplained. That table gives V, J and clone size, and the DNA gave D and trimming. This sample has roughly 150,000 clones in its table, and under 90% of those were observed once. The ten biggest clones cover roughly 0.56% of the sample.

The data were obtained in a study of blood T cell repertoires in COVID-19 (dated by TCRdb to 2018 to 2021). With regard to the full study: Samples from collaborators originated in the United States, Italy and Spain and spanned both the acute and convalescent phases of COVID-19. The prospective study material was composed of cDNA or gDNA derived from T cells, B-cell-depleted T cells, or PBMCs. Deeply sampled blood TCRbeta repertoires from subjects exposed to, actively infected with, or recovered from COVID-19 were included in the dataset. The repertoires were made available in a free public database intended to serve as a resource for research on the immune response to SARS-CoV-2. The samples were drawn from two sources: the first 160 participants of the ongoing ImmuneRACE study, and over 1,000 subjects contributed by 6 global collaborators. Sample metadata almost always included a de-identified subject ID, COVID-19 status, age in years and sex. Where available, HLA class I and class II types were taken from metadata supplied by the sample provider and were not determined by assay-based typing. Study-wide findings and limitations: Clinical and demographic metadata were provided uncurated, with the amount varying by source and participant.

The CDR3 has 13 amino acids, counting the end cysteine and phenylalanine. Only the CDR3 portion is preserved as DNA: 39 bases, with reading frame beginning at the first base. Trimming removed 4 bases from V and 2 bases from J, leaving 7 bases between the germline ends. Taken from the germline V gene, the CDR1 and CDR2 loops are SGDLS and YYNGEE. Each collaborating institution followed its own protocols to collect whole blood in K2EDTA tubes. For TCRbeta analysis, collaborators shipped samples in one of three forms: frozen whole blood, isolated PBMCs, or DNA extracted from either of those sample types.

This sequence uses TRBV9 and TRBJ1-3; TRBD1 is perhaps the D gene, given 6 matching bases. The sample comprised peripheral blood. The clonotype comes from a man in his fifties or sixties with acute or convalescent COVID-19. CDR3 protein: CASSNRAGNTIYF. The nucleotide sequence is TGTGCCAGCAGCAACAGGGCTGGAAACACCATATATTTT. Joined to the reference TRBV9 and TRBJ1-3 proteins, this CDR3 gives the full variable domain: DSGVTQTPKHLITATGQRVTLRCSPRSGDLSVYWYQQSLDQGLQFLIQYYNGEERAKGNILERFSAQQFPDLHSELNLSSLELGDSALYFCASSNRAGNTIYFGEGSWLTVV.